One and the same sample provided the 19 T cell receptor beta chains below, sequenced in a study of PD-1 blockade in classical Hodgkin lymphoma. Relapses following autologous stem cell transplantation were seen in all patients, with brentuximab vedotin exposure varying. Profiling relied on immunoSEQ multiplex PCR, and the TCRdb table lists in-frame clones only, not all of them. In the table there are 50,000 or so clones, around 73% of which are singletons. The starting material was peripheral blood mononuclear cells (PBMCs), obtained before the second cycle of nivolumab. All receptors derive from a human donor with classical Hodgkin lymphoma.

J is TRBJ2-1 and V is TRBV9, with 10 positions matching TRBD2. V gave up 1 base and J gave up 4 bases; unmatched junction bases: 2. CDR1 SGDLS and CDR2 YYNGEE come from the germline V gene. The CDR3 contains 15 residues. The CDR3 DNA sequence: TGTGCCAGCAGCGTAAGGACTAGCGGTTACAATGAGCAGTTCTTC. As protein: CASSVRTSGYNEQFF.

This chain joins TRBV28 and TRBJ1-1; TRBD1 aligns across 10 bases. The V gene's germline CDR1 is MDHEN and CDR2 SYDVKM. V shed 5 bases and J 6 bases; nucleotides not matched to a gene: 9. The CDR3 has 15 amino acids. The CDR3 DNA sequence: TGTGCCAGCAGTCCCTGGACAGGGGGAATAGCTGAAGCTTTCTTT. Protein product: CASSPWTGGIAEAFF.

The rearrangement joins TRBV5-1 to TRBJ2-7; 16 bases align to TRBD2. Germline CDR1 reads SGHRS; CDR2 reads YFSETQ. CDR3 length equals 16 residues. J lost 3 bases, V lost 4 bases, and 4 bases had no gene match. The CDR3 sequence is CASSPGLAGGLYEQYF. The CDR3 nucleotides read TGCGCCAGCAGCCCGGGACTAGCGGGAGGGCTCTACGAGCAGTACTTC.

There are a few counts of this clone. In DNA form, the CDR3 reads TGTGCCAGCACTCTAAGGACCCCGGGACTAGCATCCGGGGAGCTGTTTTTT. This sequence encodes CASTLRTPGLASGELFF. The chain uses TRBV27 and TRBJ2-2; TRBD2 matches 9 bases. V lost 7 bases to trimming and J lost 6 bases; unmatched junction nucleotides: 15. The V gene's germline CDR1 is MNHEY and CDR2 SMNVEV (reference sequence). The CDR3 loop spans 17 amino acids.

The chain employs TRBV14 and TRBJ1-1, with D maybe TRBD1 (5 bases). The CDR3 covers 16 residues. Germline CDR1 SGHDN, CDR2 FVKESK. Trimming took off 4 bases at V and 4 bases at J, with 19 bases between the two ends. In nucleotides, the CDR3 is TGTGCCAGCAGCCTTCGACAGAATTCGGCGAGCACTGAAGCTTTCTTT. Translated, it gives CASSLRQNSASTEAFF.

This sequence joins TRBV6-1 and TRBJ2-7; D is unresolved. Trimming left V 5 bases short and J 0 bases short, with 11 bases between. Germline values: CDR1 MNHNS, CDR2 SASEGT. The CDR3 loop spans 14 amino acids. The CDR3 DNA sequence: TGTGCCAGCAGTTCCCCGTTAGACTCCTACGAGCAGTACTTC. It codes for CASSSPLDSYEQYF.

This clone was observed a few times. The sample has other DNA sequences that encode this CDR3 too. V is TRBV9 and J is TRBJ2-7; D not certain. Trimming pared 0 bases from V and 1 base from J, leaving 5 bases between. CDR1 is SGDLS, CDR2 YYNGEE, per germline. CDR3 length equals 13 residues. The CDR3 DNA reads TGTGCCAGCAGCGTAGAGGGATCCTACGAGCAGTACTTC. Protein product: CASSVEGSYEQYF.

The gene calls are TRBV7-2 and TRBJ2-2, with D unresolved. The length of the CDR3 is 12 residues. The germline gives CDR1 SGHTA, CDR2 FQGNSA. The ends were cut back, 3 bases at V and 6 bases at J, with 5 bases in the middle. The CDR3 loop reads CASSLLAGELFF. The DNA for the CDR3 is TGTGCCAGCAGCTTGCTCGCCGGGGAGCTGTTTTTT.

The rearrangement links TRBV19 to TRBJ2-7, with D perhaps TRBD1 (6 bases). Germline loops: CDR1 LNHDA, CDR2 SQIVND (reference sequence). V lost 7 bases and J lost 2, with 18 bases in between. This CDR3 contains 15 residues. Here the CDR3 reads CASTLRAGETYEQYF. The CDR3 DNA reads as TGTGCCAGTACCCTGCGGGCAGGGGAGACCTACGAGCAGTACTTC.

This clone was seen a few times. CDR3 sequence reads: CASSLAPSNEKLFF. The CDR3 bases are TGTGCCAGCAGCTTAGCTCCCAGTAATGAAAAACTGTTTTTT. V is TRBV7-9 and J is TRBJ1-4, with D unresolved. The germline V and J ends were trimmed by 0 bases and 4 bases, with 6 bases remaining between them. Germline assignment: CDR1 SEHNR and CDR2 FQNEAQ (reference sequence). This CDR3 has 14 amino acids.

This clone was seen a few times. The chain employs TRBV30 and TRBJ2-1, with 10 bases aligning to TRBD1. V lost 3 bases and J lost 8; bases outside the gene matches: 16. The CDR3 contains 17 residues. The germline gives CDR1 GTSNPN, CDR2 SVGIG (reference sequence). CDR3 region: CAWRGDRGSRFRYEQFF. The CDR3 nucleotides are TGTGCCTGGAGGGGGGACAGGGGTAGCCGGTTTCGGTATGAGCAGTTCTTC.

The gene calls are TRBV6-1 and TRBJ1-4; the D is unclear. Trimming took 6 bases from V and 0 from J, leaving 11 bases between them. The CDR3 covers 15 residues. Per the germline V gene, CDR1 is MNHNS and CDR2 is SASEGT. CDR3 protein: CASSPGPATNEKLFF. The CDR3 region has the DNA TGTGCCAGCAGCCCCGGGCCTGCAACTAATGAAAAACTGTTTTTT.

Points on this clone: The sample contains more than one DNA sequence encoding this CDR3. The chain employs TRBV29-1 and TRBJ1-1; D is uncertain. Trimming removed 4 bases from V and 4 bases from J, with 10 bases in between. The CDR3 is made up of 12 amino acids. Germline CDR1 reads SQVTM; CDR2 reads ANQGSEA. The CDR3 DNA reads TGCAGCGTTGGAGGTGTTCCCACTGAAGCTTTCTTT. Amino acid sequence: CSVGGVPTEAFF.

The table lists this clone with a few counts. CDR3 sequence reads: CASSLDQGHVGQPQHF. The CDR3 coding sequence is TGTGCCAGCAGCTTAGATCAGGGCCACGTCGGACAGCCCCAGCATTTT. The V gene is TRBV7-9, the J gene TRBJ1-5; the D gene is possibly TRBD1 (5 bases). The CDR3 extends over 16 amino acids. Trimming pared 1 base from V and 7 bases from J, leaving 17 bases between. CDR1 is SEHNR, CDR2 FQNEAQ, per germline (reference sequence).

This clone was detected a few times. The chain has TRBV29-1 and TRBJ2-1; tentative D call: TRBD1 (6 bases). The CDR3 sequence is 13 residues long. Deletions cut 5 bases from V and 4 bases from J, with 12 bases between. From germline, CDR1 is SQVTM and CDR2 ANQGSEA. The CDR3, as DNA: TGCAGCGTTCGGCTACAGGGATACAATGAGCAGTTCTTC. Translation gives CSVRLQGYNEQFF.

V gene TRBV14 combines with J gene TRBJ2-3; 15 bases map to TRBD2. The V gene end was trimmed by 4 bases and the J gene end by 7 bases; junction bases not matched to a gene: 3. The germline CDR1 and CDR2 sequences are SGHDN and FVKESK. The CDR3 loop spans 15 amino acids. Here the CDR3 reads CASSPGTSGRYTQYF. The CDR3 DNA reads TGTGCCAGCAGCCCTGGGACTAGCGGGAGGTATACGCAGTATTTT.

The gene calls are TRBV30 and TRBJ1-5; 10 bases agree with TRBD1. Germline V lookup: CDR1 GTSNPN, CDR2 SVGIG (reference sequence). V dropped 5 bases and J dropped 6; count of bases not matched to a gene: 7. CDR3 length: 14 amino acids. DNA for the CDR3: TGTGCCTGGGACAGGGGGCAGGTCGGTCAGCCCCAGCATTTT. Its protein is CAWDRGQVGQPQHF.

The rearrangement uses TRBV10-3 and TRBJ1-2; D call uncertain. Per germline, CDR1 ENHRY and CDR2 SYGVKD. The CDR3 spans 15 residues. The germline V and J ends were trimmed by 4 bases and 8 bases, with 20 bases remaining between them. Here the CDR3 reads CAISGGGLDPRGYTF. In nucleotides, the CDR3 is TGTGCCATCAGTGGAGGTGGGTTGGACCCAAGGGGCTACACCTTC.

The rearrangement links TRBV7-9 to TRBJ2-3, with D maybe TRBD1 (6 bases). With 5 bases removed from V and 8 bases from J, the gap between germline ends came to 29 bases. Germline V CDR1 and CDR2: SEHNR, FQNEAQ (reference sequence). The CDR3 has 18 residues. In DNA, the CDR3 is TGTGCCAGCAGCCCTATCCAGTGGGACAACCAAGAATTGGGTACGCAGTATTTT. As protein: CASSPIQWDNQELGTQYF. The entire variable domain, with the rest obtained from reference TRBV7-9 and TRBJ2-3, is as follows: DTGVSQNPRHKITKRGQNVTFRCDPISEHNRLYWYRQTLGQGPEFLTYFQNEAQLEKSRLLSDRFSAERPKGSFSTLEIQRTEQGDSAMYLCASSPIQWDNQELGTQYFGPGTRLTVL.